This T cell receptor (beta chain) appears in the sequencing data of a study of graft-versus-host responses after intestinal transplantation. Study-wide points: The marrow of recipients harbored GvH clones, and ileum or blood showed some of them first. Early post-transplant declines in HvG were associated with peak levels of circulating GvH clones.

Profiling relied on immunoSEQ multiplex PCR, and the TCRdb table lists in-frame clones only, not all of them. The repertoire includes 100,000 or so clones, roughly 92% of them detected once, and more than 0.15% sits in the top ten. With respect to this clone: Its antigen is currently unknown.

V lost 6 bases and J lost 5; bases outside the gene matches: 5. This CDR3 contains 12 residues. CDR1 and CDR2 from the germline V gene are SQVTM and ANQGSEA. The sequence was collected from a human donor who received an intestinal transplant. The genes are TRBV29-1 and TRBJ2-5, with 8 nucleotides matching TRBD1. The sample in question was unstimulated CD4+ T cells sorted from spleen or lymph node cells, obtained before intestinal transplant. CDR3 DNA: TGCAGCGTCCTCCGGGACAGGGAGACCCAGTACTTC. Residues: CSVLRDRETQYF.